What follows are 21 T cell receptor beta chains derived from one specimen sequenced in a study of T cells after yellow fever vaccination. A single record per CDR3 protein comes from TCRdb applying MiXCR to the 5' RACE reads. Seen here are 300,000 to 400,000 distinct CDR3 sequences, approximately 8% observed once, and the top ten hold 15% to 20%. Sequencing used PBMCs, obtained more than 40 days after the first yellow fever vaccination. All receptors come from a man aged 18 to 35 who received the YFV17D yellow fever vaccine.

This clonotype was seen repeatedly, ten times or more. The V gene is TRBV7-2, the J gene TRBJ2-1; no firm D call. With 3 bases removed from V and 8 bases from J, the gap between germline ends came to 14 bases. The germline V gene has CDR1 SGHTA and CDR2 FQGNSA. The CDR3 runs 14 residues. The CDR3 reads CASSFSPRGHEQFF. CDR3 nucleotides: TGTGCCAGCAGCTTCTCCCCACGCGGTCATGAGCAGTTCTTC.

This sequence joins TRBV20-1 and TRBJ2-7; D gene unclear. Trimming took 1 base from V and 0 from J, leaving 13 bases between them. CDR3 size: 15 residues. From germline, CDR1 is DFQATT and CDR2 SNEGSKA (reference sequence). As DNA, the CDR3 is TGCAGTGCTAGAGGGCTCCAGACCCTCTCCTACGAGCAGTACTTC. Amino acid sequence: CSARGLQTLSYEQYF.

The rearrangement links TRBV5-6 to TRBJ1-5; D not resolved. The CDR3 is 15 amino acids. Trimming removed 7 bases from V and 2 bases from J, with 16 bases in between. Germline CDR1 reads SGHDT; CDR2 reads YYEEEE. The CDR3 loop is CASGHGVGRNQPQHF. The CDR3 DNA follows: TGTGCCAGCGGCCACGGGGTTGGTCGCAATCAGCCCCAGCATTTT.

This clonotype was seen a few times. The V gene is TRBV4-1, the J gene TRBJ1-2; D is undetermined. CDR3 size: 15 residues. V was shortened by 1 base and J by 5 bases, with 14 bases between the two germline ends. Germline V gene data show CDR1 as MGHRA and CDR2 as YSYEKL. CDR3 in amino acids: CASSQARAGGYGYTF. The CDR3 bases are TGCGCCAGCAGCCAAGCGAGGGCGGGCGGTTATGGCTACACCTTC.

The rearrangement uses TRBV20-1 and TRBJ2-1; tentative D call: TRBD2 (5 bases). Between the trimmed V and J ends, which lost 2 bases and 4 bases, there was a span of 12 bases. Germline lookup yields CDR1 DFQATT and CDR2 SNEGSKA (reference sequence). CDR3 length equals 14 residues. CDR3 coding DNA: TGCAGTGCTAGAACTAGGCCGATATACAATGAGCAGTTCTTC. Translation gives CSARTRPIYNEQFF.

This clonotype was found a few times. The V gene is TRBV12-3 or TRBV12-4, the J gene TRBJ1-6; D might be TRBD1 (5 bases). V lost 8 bases, J lost 3 bases, and 11 bases lay in between. The CDR3 is 14 amino acids. The DNA of the CDR3 is TGTGCCAGCCAGGGATCGGACTATAATTCACCCCTCCACTTT. This gives the protein CASQGSDYNSPLHF.

The chain couples TRBV7-2 to TRBJ2-3; possible D gene TRBD2, 6 bases. CDR3 length: 17 amino acids. CDR1 is SGHTA, CDR2 FQGNSA, per germline. V was cut by 4 bases and J by 2 bases, with 19 bases left in between. The CDR3 nucleotides read TGTGCCAGCAGCTCTGGCCGACGGAGCGGGCTCACAGATACGCAGTATTTT. This encodes CASSSGRRSGLTDTQYF.

This sequence joins TRBV6-1 and TRBJ2-4; 7 bases are shared with TRBD1. Trimming took 7 bases from V and 9 from J; bases not matched to a gene: 9. Germline loops: CDR1 MNHNS, CDR2 SASEGT. This CDR3 comprises 13 residues. The CDR3 reads CASTPTGNSIQYF. As DNA, the CDR3 is TGTGCCAGCACCCCGACAGGGAACAGCATTCAGTACTTC.

The rearrangement uses TRBV7-8 and TRBJ2-2, with D unresolved. The CDR3 runs 12 residues. V lost 6 bases and J 7 bases, leaving 9 bases between the germline ends. Germline V gives CDR1 SGHVS, CDR2 FQNEAQ. The CDR3 DNA sequence: TGTGCCAGCAGGGCTCGCGGCGGGGAGCTGTTTTTT. Protein product: CASRARGGELFF.

This clonotype turned up a few times. The genes are TRBV7-9 and TRBJ1-5; TRBD1 is a possible D gene (5 bases). Germline CDR1 SEHNR, CDR2 FQNEAQ (reference sequence). This CDR3 region has 14 residues. Trimming removed 5 bases at V and 3 bases at J, with 11 bases between. CDR3 sequence reads: CASSQARDNQPQHF. The CDR3, as DNA: TGTGCCAGCAGCCAGGCCAGGGACAATCAGCCCCAGCATTTT.

This clonotype was recorded at least ten times. V and J are TRBV11-2 and TRBJ2-5; D remains unclear. V lost 5 bases, J lost 1 base, and 11 bases lay in between. Germline V lookup: CDR1 SGHAT, CDR2 FQNNGV. The CDR3 runs 14 residues. CDR3 protein: CASSPYKLQETQYF. In DNA, the CDR3 is TGTGCCAGCAGCCCTTATAAGCTCCAAGAGACCCAGTACTTC.

The chain links TRBV4-2 to TRBJ1-2, with D uncertain. Germline V gene lookup returns CDR1 LGHNA and CDR2 YNFKEQ. CDR3 length: 11 residues. The V end was cut by 3 bases, the J end by 5 bases, with 4 bases between. In DNA form, the CDR3 reads TGTGCCAGCAGCCAGGTATATGGCTACACCTTC. Its translation: CASSQVYGYTF.

This chain uses TRBV19 with TRBJ2-1, with D unclear. Trimming removed 4 bases from V and 3 bases from J, with 7 bases in between. The CDR3 is made up of 13 amino acids. Germline CDR1 and CDR2: LNHDA and SQIVND (reference sequence). The CDR3 sequence: CASSKDGYNEQFF. The CDR3 region has the DNA TGTGCCAGTAGTAAAGACGGCTACAATGAGCAGTTCTTC.

J is TRBJ1-5 and V is TRBV12-3 or TRBV12-4; the D is unclear. Trimming cost V 2 bases and J 1 base, with 9 bases left between them. This CDR3 comprises 15 residues. CDR3 bases: TGTGCCAGCAGTTTACTTTCGGGGAGCAATCAGCCCCAGCATTTT. As protein: CASSLLSGSNQPQHF.

V usage is TRBV6-5 and J usage is TRBJ1-1; 7 bases are a match to TRBD1. The trim removed 0 bases at V and 4 bases at J, leaving 5 bases unmatched. Looked up from germline, CDR1 is MNHEY and CDR2 is SVGAGI. CDR3 length: 15 residues. The CDR3: CASSYSPGGSTEAFF. The CDR3 nucleotides are TGTGCCAGCAGTTACTCACCAGGGGGTAGCACTGAAGCTTTCTTT.

This chain joins TRBV12-3 or TRBV12-4 and TRBJ2-4; TRBD2 agrees at 7 bases. The length of the CDR3 is 11 residues. With V trimmed by 8 bases and J by 8 bases, 3 bases remained unmatched. The CDR3 nucleotides read TGTGCCAGCGGGGGGGGACACATTCAGTACTTC. Amino acids: CASGGGHIQYF.

This clonotype was recorded many times. The chain has TRBV6-5 and TRBJ1-5; the D gene is possibly TRBD1 (5 bases). The CDR3 has 16 residues. Per germline, CDR1 MNHEY and CDR2 SVGAGI. The V end was cut by 2 bases, the J end by 0 bases, with 11 bases between. The CDR3 here is CASSYLGPHSNQPQHF. The CDR3 DNA reads TGTGCCAGCAGTTACCTGGGGCCACATAGCAATCAGCCCCAGCATTTT.

This clonotype was seen a handful of times. The rearrangement joins TRBV11-2 to TRBJ1-2, with 9 bases aligning to TRBD1. This CDR3 is built from 18 residues. V shed 1 base and J 4 bases; nucleotides not matched to a gene: 13. Germline-derived CDR1 and CDR2 are SGHAT and FQNNGV. Written as DNA, the CDR3 is TGTGCCAGCAGCTTAGTTTCAGGGACAGGGAAGACGGGCTATGGCTACACCTTC. Its protein is CASSLVSGTGKTGYGYTF.

This clonotype has more than one count but fewer than ten. The rearrangement uses TRBV7-2 and TRBJ1-6; D ambiguous. V was clipped by 3 bases and J by 14 bases, with 17 bases between them. CDR1 is SGHTA and CDR2 is FQGNSA in the germline V gene. CDR3 length: 14 amino acids. This chain's CDR3 is CASSLDGTLGALHF. In DNA, the CDR3 is TGTGCCAGCAGCTTGGACGGAACCCTTGGGGCCCTCCACTTT.

This clonotype appeared once. This may arise from a read error, as a much more abundant clone is one base away. V gene TRBV6-1 combines with J gene TRBJ2-3; TRBD2 aligns across 9 bases. The CDR3 is 16 amino acids. The germline gives CDR1 MNHNS, CDR2 SASEGT. The CDR3 DNA follows: TGTGCCAGCAGTCGGCTGACTAGCGGAGTCACAGATACGCGGTATTTT. Its protein product is CASSRLTSGVTDTRYF.

The chain is built from TRBV4-3 and TRBJ2-2; D remains unclear. The CDR3 is 16 residues long. V was pared by 4 bases and J by 0 bases, with 12 bases between. Germline assignment: CDR1 LGHNA and CDR2 YSLEER. CDR3 bases: TGCGCCAGCAGCCCCCTTTCGGAAACGAACACCGGGGAGCTGTTTTTT. This translates into CASSPLSETNTGELFF.